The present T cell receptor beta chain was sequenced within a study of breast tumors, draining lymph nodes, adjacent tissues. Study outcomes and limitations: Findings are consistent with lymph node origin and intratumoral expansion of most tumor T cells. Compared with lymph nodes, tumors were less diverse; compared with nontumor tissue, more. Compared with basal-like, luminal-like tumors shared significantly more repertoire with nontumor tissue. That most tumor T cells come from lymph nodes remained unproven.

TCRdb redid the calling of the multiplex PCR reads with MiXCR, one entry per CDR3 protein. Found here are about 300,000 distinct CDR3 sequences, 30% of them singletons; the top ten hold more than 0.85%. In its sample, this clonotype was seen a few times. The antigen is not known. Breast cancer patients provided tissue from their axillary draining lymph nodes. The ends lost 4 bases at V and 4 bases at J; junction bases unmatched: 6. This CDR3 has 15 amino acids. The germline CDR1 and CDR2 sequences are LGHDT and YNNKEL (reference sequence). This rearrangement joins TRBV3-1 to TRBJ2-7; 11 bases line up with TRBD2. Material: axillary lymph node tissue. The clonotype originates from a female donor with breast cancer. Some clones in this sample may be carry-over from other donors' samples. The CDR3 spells CASSPLTSGNYEQYF. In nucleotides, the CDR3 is TGTGCCAGCAGCCCCCTGACTAGCGGGAATTACGAGCAGTACTTC.